The 18 T cell receptor beta chains presented below share a single source sample, sequenced in a study of blood T cell repertoires in COVID-19. TCRdb's copy holds only in-frame clones and misses some; the assay was immunoSEQ multiplex PCR. The repertoire holds 95,000 to 110,000 clones, with 70% to 85% as singletons. The sequencing sample was made of peripheral blood. These receptors came from a woman older than 75 with active or convalescent COVID-19.

The genes are TRBV5-1 and TRBJ1-4; D unresolved. Trimming removed 0 bases at V and 1 base at J, with 10 bases between. CDR1 is SGHRS and CDR2 is YFSETQ in the germline V gene. CDR3 length: 16 residues. CDR3 in amino acids: CASSLAPAGTNEKLFF. The CDR3 coding sequence is TGCGCCAGCAGCTTGGCCCCGGCGGGAACTAATGAAAAACTGTTTTTT.

The rearrangement joins TRBV27 to TRBJ1-5; D gene unclear. The CDR3 covers 12 residues. The ends were cut back, 3 bases at V and 9 bases at J, with 9 bases in the middle. Germline CDR1 reads MNHEY; CDR2 reads SMNVEV (reference sequence). CDR3 sequence: CASSLSRGPQHF. In DNA form, the CDR3 reads TGTGCCAGCAGTTTGTCGCGGGGGCCCCAGCATTTT.

The V gene is TRBV7-3, the J gene TRBJ2-5; 7 nucleotides align to TRBD1. V was clipped by 6 bases and J by 2 bases; unmatched bases: 9. Germline V gene sequence: CDR1 SGHTA, CDR2 FQGTGA. The CDR3 covers 15 residues. DNA of the CDR3: TGTGCCAGCAGGGCCGGGACAGCCCCTCAAGAGACCCAGTACTTC. Amino acid sequence: CASRAGTAPQETQYF.

The chain links TRBV6-2 or TRBV6-3 to TRBJ1-5; no firm D call. The CDR3 consists of 13 residues. CDR1 and CDR2 (germline): MNHEY, SVGEGT. Trimming took off 5 bases at V and 8 bases at J, with 13 bases between the two ends. The CDR3 loop is CASSKRNGEPQHF. The CDR3 DNA reads as TGTGCCAGCAGTAAGAGAAACGGGGAGCCCCAGCATTTT.

J is TRBJ1-1 and V is TRBV5-1; no reliable D call. There are 14 residues in the CDR3. V lost 7 bases to trimming and J lost 0 bases, with 13 bases between them. Germline values: CDR1 SGHRS, CDR2 YFSETQ. CDR3 coding DNA: TGCGCCAGCCGGCCGGGAGACATGAACACTGAAGCTTTCTTT. This codes for CASRPGDMNTEAFF.

The rearrangement uses TRBV18 and TRBJ2-7; possible D gene TRBD2, 7 bases. This CDR3 is built from 14 residues. CDR1 and CDR2 (germline): KGHSH, LQKENI. V lost 3 bases, J lost 2 bases, and 11 bases lay in between. DNA for the CDR3: TGTGCCAGCTCACCTCAGGGGAGGGCCTACGAGCAGTACTTC. Residues: CASSPQGRAYEQYF.

This rearrangement joins TRBV18 to TRBJ2-3, with a tentative D call TRBD1 (6 bases). This CDR3 is built from 14 residues. V was shortened by 3 bases and J by 2 bases, with 9 bases between the two germline ends. Per the germline V gene, CDR1 is KGHSH and CDR2 is LQKENI. The CDR3 is CASSPTGSTDTQYF. As DNA, the CDR3 is TGTGCCAGCTCACCCACAGGGTCCACAGATACGCAGTATTTT.

The chain couples TRBV6-6 to TRBJ1-1; D may be TRBD1 (6 bases). Per germline, CDR1 MNHNY and CDR2 SVGAGI (reference sequence). Trimming pared 4 bases from V and 10 bases from J, leaving 13 bases between. The CDR3 consists of 12 residues. CDR3 in amino acids: CASSSQGIAAFF. The CDR3 DNA follows: TGTGCCAGCAGTTCACAGGGTATTGCAGCTTTCTTT.

This clone was seen many times. The V call is TRBV30, the J call TRBJ2-7; 7 nucleotides agree with TRBD1. Germline CDR1 reads GTSNPN; CDR2 reads SVGIG (reference sequence). The CDR3 length is 12 residues. V shed 5 bases, J shed 1 base, and the junction held 2 bases outside the gene matches. The CDR3 loop is CAWRQGSYEQYF. For the CDR3, the DNA is TGTGCCTGGCGACAGGGTTCCTACGAGCAGTACTTC.

This clone was seen a single time. The CDR3 nucleotides are TGTGCCTTAAACGACAGGAAAGGCCAAGAGACCCAGTACTTC. It is translated as CALNDRKGQETQYF. This rearrangement joins TRBV30 to TRBJ2-5; a weak D match, TRBD1 (6 bases). CDR3 length: 14 amino acids. CDR1 is GTSNPN and CDR2 is SVGIG in the germline V gene (reference sequence). V gave up 7 bases and J gave up 1 base, with 16 bases separating them.

This chain links TRBV4-3 with TRBJ2-3, with TRBD1 as a possible D gene (6 bases). The CDR3 is 17 residues long. CDR1 LGHNA and CDR2 YSLEER come from the germline V gene. Trimming took off 1 base at V and 7 bases at J, with 21 bases between the two ends. The CDR3 DNA reads TGCGCCAGCAGCCAAGCGGCTCCTACATGGGGGCAAAATACGCAGTATTTT. Translated, it gives CASSQAAPTWGQNTQYF.

The V call is TRBV2, the J call TRBJ2-5; no clear D gene. CDR3 length equals 14 residues. Trimming removed 6 bases from V and 1 base from J, with 12 bases in between. Germline assignment: CDR1 SNHLY and CDR2 FYNNEI. Here the CDR3 reads CASSPTRGQETQYF. For the CDR3, the DNA is TGTGCCAGCAGCCCGACTCGAGGCCAAGAGACCCAGTACTTC.

The chain uses TRBV5-1 and TRBJ1-1; D is uncertain. CDR3 length: 13 amino acids. Germline V CDR1 and CDR2: SGHRS, YFSETQ. Trimming stripped 2 bases from V and 1 base from J, with 6 bases between. CDR3 residues: CASSFSENTEAFF. CDR3 bases: TGCGCCAGCAGCTTCAGTGAGAACACTGAAGCTTTCTTT.

This clone showed up just a few times. The chain has TRBV11-2 and TRBJ2-4; 12 bases fit TRBD2. With V trimmed by 8 bases and J by 5 bases, 16 bases remained unmatched. The CDR3 has 18 amino acids. Germline V gene data show CDR1 as SGHAT and CDR2 as FQNNGV. CDR3 coding DNA: TGTGCCAGCCCCCCGCTAGCGGGGGGGGTCGTAGTGGAAAACATTCAGTACTTC. Residues: CASPPLAGGVVVENIQYF. Using reference TRBV11-2 and TRBJ2-4 for the parts outside the CDR3, the full variable domain is EAGVAQSPRYKIIEKRQSVAFWCNPISGHATLYWYQQILGQGPKLLIQFQNNGVVDDSQLPKDRFSAERLKGVDSTLKIQPAKLEDSAVYLCASPPLAGGVVVENIQYFGAGTRLSVL.

The chain couples TRBV27 to TRBJ1-5, with D perhaps matching TRBD1 (5 bases). The CDR3 extends over 13 amino acids. V gave up 2 bases and J gave up 5 bases, with 7 bases separating them. Germline loops: CDR1 MNHEY, CDR2 SMNVEV (reference sequence). The CDR3 nucleotides read TGTGCCAGCAGTTTAGAAGGGGATCAGCCCCAGCATTTT. It yields the protein CASSLEGDQPQHF.

This chain connects TRBV4-1 to TRBJ1-6; 9 positions agree with TRBD1. The CDR3 sequence is 16 residues long. Germline lookup yields CDR1 MGHRA and CDR2 YSYEKL. V shed 1 base and J 9 bases; nucleotides not matched to a gene: 7. The CDR3 nucleotides read TGCGCCAGCAGCCAAGTCCCGGGACAGGGAACTTCACCCCTCCACTTT. Its translation is CASSQVPGQGTSPLHF.

J is TRBJ2-1 and V is TRBV28; 12 bases are a match to TRBD2. Germline CDR1 and CDR2: MDHEN and SYDVKM. V gave up 5 bases and J gave up 4 bases; unmatched junction bases: 6. The CDR3 is 16 residues long. Here the CDR3 DNA reads TGTGCCAGCAGTGTCTTCGGACTAGCGGGGTACAATGAGCAGTTCTTC. Its protein product is CASSVFGLAGYNEQFF. The full variable domain, its missing parts supplied by reference TRBV28 and TRBJ2-1, is DVKVTQSSRYLVKRTGEKVFLECVQDMDHENMFWYRQDPGLGLRLIYFSYDVKMKEKGDIPEGYSVSREKKERFSLILESASTNQTSMYLCASSVFGLAGYNEQFFGPGTRLTVL.

CDR3 nucleotide sequence: TGTGCCACCAGTGACCAGACCCGGGGGGGCTCCTATAATTCACCCCTCCACTTT. Translation gives CATSDQTRGGSYNSPLHF. The chain carries TRBV24-1 and TRBJ1-6; a possible D gene is TRBD1 (5 bases). The germline CDR1 and CDR2 sequences are KGHDR and SFDVKD. CDR3 length: 18 residues. The V and J ends lost 4 bases and 0 bases respectively, with 15 bases between them.